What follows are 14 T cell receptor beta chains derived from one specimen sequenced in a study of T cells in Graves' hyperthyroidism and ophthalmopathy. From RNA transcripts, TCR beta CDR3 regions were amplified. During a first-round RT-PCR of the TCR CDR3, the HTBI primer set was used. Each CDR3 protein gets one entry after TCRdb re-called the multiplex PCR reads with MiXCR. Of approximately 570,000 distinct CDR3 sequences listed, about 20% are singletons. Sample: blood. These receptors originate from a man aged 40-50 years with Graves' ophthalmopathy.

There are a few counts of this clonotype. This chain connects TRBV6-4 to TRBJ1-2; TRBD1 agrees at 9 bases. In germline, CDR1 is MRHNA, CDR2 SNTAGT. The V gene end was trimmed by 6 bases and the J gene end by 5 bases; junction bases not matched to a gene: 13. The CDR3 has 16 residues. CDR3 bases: TGTGCCAGCAGCCCGAACCCGGGACAGGGAGAATATGGCTACACCTTC. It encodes CASSPNPGQGEYGYTF.

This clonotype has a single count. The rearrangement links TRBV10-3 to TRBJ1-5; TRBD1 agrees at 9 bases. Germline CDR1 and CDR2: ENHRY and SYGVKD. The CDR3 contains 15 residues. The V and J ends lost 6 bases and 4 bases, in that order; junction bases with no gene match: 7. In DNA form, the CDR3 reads TGTGCCATCAGGGGACAGGGTGGGGAGAATCAGCCCCAGCATTTT. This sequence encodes CAIRGQGGENQPQHF.

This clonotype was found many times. The chain's CDR3 is CASSQSDRDYTF. In DNA, the CDR3 is TGTGCCAGCAGCCAATCTGACAGGGACTACACCTTC. V usage is TRBV3-1 and J usage is TRBJ1-2; TRBD1 matches at 7 bases. Germline trimming cut 2 bases from V and 10 bases from J; bases unmatched to any gene: 4. The germline V gene encodes CDR1 LGHDT and CDR2 YNNKEL (reference sequence). The CDR3 sequence is 12 residues long.

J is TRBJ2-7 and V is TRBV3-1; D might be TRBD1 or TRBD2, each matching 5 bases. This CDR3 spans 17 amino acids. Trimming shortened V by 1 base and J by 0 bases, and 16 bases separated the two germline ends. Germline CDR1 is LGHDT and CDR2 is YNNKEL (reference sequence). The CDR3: CASSQGTGTPSSYEQYF. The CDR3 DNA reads TGTGCCAGCAGCCAAGGGACCGGGACGCCGAGCTCCTACGAGCAGTACTTC.

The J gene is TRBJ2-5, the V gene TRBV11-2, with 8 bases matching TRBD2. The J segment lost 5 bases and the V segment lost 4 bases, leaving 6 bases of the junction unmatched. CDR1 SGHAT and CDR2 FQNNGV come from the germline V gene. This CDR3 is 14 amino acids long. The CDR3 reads CASSSAGGWETQYF. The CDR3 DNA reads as TGTGCCAGCAGCTCGGCGGGGGGCTGGGAGACCCAGTACTTC.

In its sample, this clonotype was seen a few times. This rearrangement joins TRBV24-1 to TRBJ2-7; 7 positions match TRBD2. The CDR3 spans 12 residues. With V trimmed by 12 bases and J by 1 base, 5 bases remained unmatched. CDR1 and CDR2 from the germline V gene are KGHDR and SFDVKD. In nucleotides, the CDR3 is TGTGCCGCGGGGGACGGTTCCTACGAGCAGTACTTC. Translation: CAAGDGSYEQYF.

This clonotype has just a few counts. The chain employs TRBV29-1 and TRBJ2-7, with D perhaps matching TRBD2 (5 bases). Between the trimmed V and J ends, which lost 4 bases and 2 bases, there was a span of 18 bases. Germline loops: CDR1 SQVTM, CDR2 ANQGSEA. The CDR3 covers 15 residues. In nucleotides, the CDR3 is TGCAGCGTTGGGGCGGGCCAAGGAATAGCCTACGAGCAGTACTTC. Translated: CSVGAGQGIAYEQYF.

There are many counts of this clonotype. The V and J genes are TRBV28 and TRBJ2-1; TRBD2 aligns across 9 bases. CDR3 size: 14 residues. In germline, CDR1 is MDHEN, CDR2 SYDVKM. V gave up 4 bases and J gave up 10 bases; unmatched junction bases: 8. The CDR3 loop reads CASSSTAGGSEQFF. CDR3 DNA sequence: TGTGCCAGCAGTTCGACCGCGGGAGGGAGCGAGCAGTTCTTC. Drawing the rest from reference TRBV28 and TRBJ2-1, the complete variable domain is DVKVTQSSRYLVKRTGEKVFLECVQDMDHENMFWYRQDPGLGLRLIYFSYDVKMKEKGDIPEGYSVSREKKERFSLILESASTNQTSMYLCASSSTAGGSEQFFGPGTRLTVL.

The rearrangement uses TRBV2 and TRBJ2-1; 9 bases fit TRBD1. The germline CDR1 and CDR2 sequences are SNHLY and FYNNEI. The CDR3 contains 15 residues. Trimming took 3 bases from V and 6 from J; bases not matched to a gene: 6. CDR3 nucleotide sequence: TGTGCCAGCAGTGAGGGGACAGGGTTTTTCAATGAGCAGTTCTTC. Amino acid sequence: CASSEGTGFFNEQFF.

The CDR3 spells CSAQGEKHGELFF. The CDR3 nucleotides are TGCAGTGCCCAGGGGGAGAAGCACGGGGAGCTGTTTTTT. V usage is TRBV20-1 and J usage is TRBJ2-2; 7 positions match TRBD1. In germline, CDR1 is DFQATT, CDR2 SNEGSKA (reference sequence). The CDR3 extends over 13 amino acids. After removal of 6 bases from V and 7 bases from J, the junction contained 8 bases not matched to a gene.

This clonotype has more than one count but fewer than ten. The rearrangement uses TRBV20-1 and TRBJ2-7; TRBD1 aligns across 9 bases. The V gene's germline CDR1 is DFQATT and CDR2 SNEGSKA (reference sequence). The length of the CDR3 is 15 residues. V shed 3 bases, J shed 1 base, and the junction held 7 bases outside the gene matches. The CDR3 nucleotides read TGCAGTGCTAGCCTACGGGACAGGGAATCCTACGAGCAGTACTTC. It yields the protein CSASLRDRESYEQYF.

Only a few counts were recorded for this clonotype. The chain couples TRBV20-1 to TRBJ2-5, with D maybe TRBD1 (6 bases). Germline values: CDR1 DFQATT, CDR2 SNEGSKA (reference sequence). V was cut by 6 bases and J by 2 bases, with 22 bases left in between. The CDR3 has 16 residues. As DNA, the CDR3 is TGCAGTGCCGGCCCAGTATCAGGGGCTAGGCAAGAGACCCAGTACTTC. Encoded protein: CSAGPVSGARQETQYF.

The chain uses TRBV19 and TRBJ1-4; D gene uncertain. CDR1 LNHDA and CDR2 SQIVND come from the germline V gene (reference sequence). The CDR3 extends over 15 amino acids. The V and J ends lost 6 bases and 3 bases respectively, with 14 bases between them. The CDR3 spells CASSIGSRANEKLFF. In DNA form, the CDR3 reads TGTGCCAGTAGCATTGGGTCCAGAGCTAATGAAAAACTGTTTTTT. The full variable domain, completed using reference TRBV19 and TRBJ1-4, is DGGITQSPKYLFRKEGQNVTLSCEQNLNHDAMYWYRQDPGQGLRLIYYSQIVNDFQKGDIAEGYSVSREKKESFPLTVTSAQKNPTAFYLCASSIGSRANEKLFFGSGTQLSVL.

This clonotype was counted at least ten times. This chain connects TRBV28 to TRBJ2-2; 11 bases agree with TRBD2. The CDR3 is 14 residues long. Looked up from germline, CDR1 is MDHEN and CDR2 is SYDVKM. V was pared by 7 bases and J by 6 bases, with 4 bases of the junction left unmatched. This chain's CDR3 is CASITSGSSGELFF. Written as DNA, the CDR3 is TGTGCCAGCATAACTAGCGGGAGTTCCGGGGAGCTGTTTTTT. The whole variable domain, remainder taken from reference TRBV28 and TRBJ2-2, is DVKVTQSSRYLVKRTGEKVFLECVQDMDHENMFWYRQDPGLGLRLIYFSYDVKMKEKGDIPEGYSVSREKKERFSLILESASTNQTSMYLCASITSGSSGELFFGEGSRLTVL.